This TCR beta chain was recorded in a study of T cell repertoires in ileal Crohn's disease. About the study: At surgery, 35% to 40% of patients smoked, with median disease duration about eight years. Each sample's TCRB immunosequencing used roughly 500 nanograms of biopsy DNA. From the surgical specimen's inflamed ileum, biopsies were taken as M0.

This clone was counted only a few times. The CDR3 spans 15 residues. Germline V gives CDR1 SGHTA, CDR2 FQGTGA. The V end was cut by 1 base, the J end by 0 bases, with 8 bases between. The time point denotes: inflamed ileum from the surgical specimen. Measured with immunoSEQ multiplex PCR; TCRdb has only the in-frame clones, and not every one. The sample comprises around 5,200 clones, about 81% of which are singletons, and around 20% rests with the top ten. This chain joins TRBV7-3 and TRBJ2-3; D not certain. The specimen sequenced was ileal tissue. This receptor was obtained from an adult with Crohn's disease. DNA of the CDR3: TGTGCCAGCAGCTTAATAGGCTCTAGCACAGATACGCAGTATTTT. It encodes CASSLIGSSTDTQYF.